The rows below give T cell receptor beta chains drawn from one sample of a study of PD-1 blockade in classical Hodgkin lymphoma. Data came from immunoSEQ multiplex PCR; TCRdb stores just in-frame clones and leaves some out. Of tens of thousands of clones listed, about 90% are singletons. The sequences come from peripheral blood mononuclear cells (PBMCs), collected before the second cycle of nivolumab. All receptors derive from a human donor with classical Hodgkin lymphoma. CDR3s include the opening cysteine and the closing phenylalanine or tryptophan. The order of the fields is V gene, J gene, clone size, D gene, CDR3 DNA, CDR3 protein. D genes are given only for firm matches. Some rows have no size entry. The others give once, few or many, or a class for an expanded clone.

v_call: TRBV28
j_call: TRBJ1-2
clone_size: .
d_call: TRBD1
cdr3_nt: TGTGCCAGCAGTCGCCAGGGGGCGCAGGCCTATGGCTACACCTTC
cdr3_aa: CASSRQGAQAYGYTF

v_call: TRBV10-3
j_call: TRBJ2-7
clone_size: .
d_call: TRBD1
cdr3_nt: TGTGCCAGCAGTTACACGGACAGGGGAATCTACGAGCAGTACTTC
cdr3_aa: CASSYTDRGIYEQYF

v_call: TRBV5-6
j_call: TRBJ1-3
clone_size: few
d_call: .
cdr3_nt: TGTGCCAGCAGCTTGGCAGGAAACACCATATATTTT
cdr3_aa: CASSLAGNTIYF

v_call: TRBV30
j_call: TRBJ2-5
clone_size: .
d_call: TRBD1
cdr3_nt: TGTGCCTGGAGTGTAGGGACAGGGGGCGGGGAGACCCAGTACTTC
cdr3_aa: CAWSVGTGGGETQYF

v_call: TRBV9
j_call: TRBJ1-2
clone_size: .
d_call: .
cdr3_nt: TGTGCCAGCAGCGTTCGACCGGGACCGAACGAACTGAACTATGGCTACACCTTC
cdr3_aa: CASSVRPGPNELNYGYTF

v_call: TRBV7-6
j_call: TRBJ2-5
clone_size: few
d_call: TRBD2
cdr3_nt: TGTGCCAGCAGTTATATCCGGGACTATCCCCGGGAGACCCAGTACTTC
cdr3_aa: CASSYIRDYPRETQYF

v_call: TRBV27
j_call: TRBJ1-1
clone_size: .
d_call: TRBD1
cdr3_nt: TGTGCCAGCCACAGGGGAGGATCACTTGAAGCTTTCTTT
cdr3_aa: CASHRGGSLEAFF

v_call: TRBV7-9
j_call: TRBJ1-1
clone_size: .
d_call: .
cdr3_nt: TGTGCCAGCAGCTTACGACCGACAGAGTTGAACACTGAAGCTTTCTTT
cdr3_aa: CASSLRPTELNTEAFF

v_call: TRBV19
j_call: TRBJ2-3
clone_size: .
d_call: TRBD2
cdr3_nt: TGTGCCAGTAGTATAGATCCCGCACTAGCGGGAGTAAAAGGGGAGACAGATACGCAGTATTTT
cdr3_aa: CASSIDPALAGVKGETDTQYF

v_call: TRBV6-4
j_call: TRBJ2-1
clone_size: .
d_call: TRBD2
cdr3_nt: TGTGCCAGCAGTGCGGCTAGCGGGAGGGGTTACAATGAGCAGTTCTTC
cdr3_aa: CASSAASGRGYNEQFF

v_call: TRBV4-1
j_call: TRBJ2-5
clone_size: .
d_call: TRBD2
cdr3_nt: TGCGCCAGCAGCCAATTTCGACTAGCGGAAGAGACCCAGTACTTC
cdr3_aa: CASSQFRLAEETQYF

v_call: TRBV7-3
j_call: TRBJ1-2
clone_size: medium-sized
d_call: .
cdr3_nt: TGTGCCAGCAGCCCTAATGGAGGGGTAGGAGACTATGGCTACACCTTC
cdr3_aa: CASSPNGGVGDYGYTF

v_call: TRBV7-9
j_call: TRBJ2-1
clone_size: .
d_call: .
cdr3_nt: TGTGCCAGCAGCATAGGCCACTACAATGAGCAGTTCTTC
cdr3_aa: CASSIGHYNEQFF

v_call: TRBV19
j_call: TRBJ2-7
clone_size: .
d_call: TRBD2
cdr3_nt: TGTGCCAGTAGCAAATTAGCGGGAGGGCCCTACGAGCAGTACTTC
cdr3_aa: CASSKLAGGPYEQYF

v_call: TRBV11-2
j_call: TRBJ1-1
clone_size: .
d_call: .
cdr3_nt: TGTGCCAGCAGCTTTATTGTGAACACTGAAGCTTTCTTT
cdr3_aa: CASSFIVNTEAFF

v_call: TRBV11-2
j_call: TRBJ2-2
clone_size: .
d_call: .
cdr3_nt: TGTGCCAGCAGCTTAAAAGCCTCGAACACCGGGGAGCTGTTTTTT
cdr3_aa: CASSLKASNTGELFF

v_call: TRBV5-4
j_call: TRBJ1-1
clone_size: .
d_call: TRBD1
cdr3_nt: TGTGCCAGCAGCTTGGCCCTCGGACAGGTGAACACTGAAGCTTTCTTT
cdr3_aa: CASSLALGQVNTEAFF

v_call: TRBV28
j_call: TRBJ2-5
clone_size: .
d_call: TRBD1
cdr3_nt: TGTGCCAGCAAACCAGGGGGCCGAGAGACCCAGTACTTC
cdr3_aa: CASKPGGRETQYF

v_call: TRBV19
j_call: TRBJ2-6
clone_size: .
d_call: .
cdr3_nt: TGTGCCAGTAGTTTCTCCCTACTAGCTGGGGCCAACGTCCTGACTTTC
cdr3_aa: CASSFSLLAGANVLTF

v_call: TRBV28
j_call: TRBJ1-1
clone_size: .
d_call: .
cdr3_nt: TGTGCCAGCAGTTTTGTAATGAACACTGAAGCTTTCTTT
cdr3_aa: CASSFVMNTEAFF

v_call: TRBV9
j_call: TRBJ1-2
clone_size: .
d_call: TRBD1
cdr3_nt: TGTGCCAGCAGCGAAGACAGGGCAAACTATGGCTACACCTTC
cdr3_aa: CASSEDRANYGYTF

v_call: TRBV10-1
j_call: TRBJ2-2
clone_size: .
d_call: .
cdr3_nt: TGCGCCAGCAGTGATAACCGGGAGGAGCTGTTTTTT
cdr3_aa: CASSDNREELFF

v_call: TRBV5-6
j_call: TRBJ1-5
clone_size: once
d_call: TRBD1
cdr3_nt: TGTGCCAGCAGCTTGGCCCGACAGGGGATTTCGTATTTT
cdr3_aa: CASSLARQGISYF

v_call: TRBV28
j_call: TRBJ2-2
clone_size: .
d_call: .
cdr3_nt: TGTGCCAGCAGTTTCCCGGCGGCCTCCACCGGGGAGCTGTTTTTT
cdr3_aa: CASSFPAASTGELFF

v_call: TRBV7-6
j_call: TRBJ2-7
clone_size: once
d_call: TRBD1
cdr3_nt: TGTGCCAGCAGCTTAGACGGGACAGGGGGAGGCGAGCAGTACTTC
cdr3_aa: CASSLDGTGGGEQYF

v_call: TRBV27
j_call: TRBJ1-1
clone_size: .
d_call: .
cdr3_nt: TGTGCCAGTAACACAGGAGGAACTGAAGCTTTCTTT
cdr3_aa: CASNTGGTEAFF

v_call: TRBV2
j_call: TRBJ2-7
clone_size: .
d_call: .
cdr3_nt: TGTGCCAGCGCTTATAGAAGGTCAGAACTCTACGAGCAGTACTTC
cdr3_aa: CASAYRRSELYEQYF

v_call: TRBV6-1
j_call: TRBJ2-3
clone_size: .
d_call: .
cdr3_nt: TGTGCCAGCAGGCAGGGACAATCCACAGATACGCAGTATTTT
cdr3_aa: CASRQGQSTDTQYF

v_call: TRBV25-1
j_call: TRBJ2-5
clone_size: .
d_call: TRBD1
cdr3_nt: TGTGCCAGCAGAACAGGGGTAGAGACCCAGTACTTC
cdr3_aa: CASRTGVETQYF

v_call: TRBV7-9
j_call: TRBJ2-5
clone_size: .
d_call: TRBD2
cdr3_nt: TGTGCCAGCAGCTTAGTTAGCGGGCAAGAGACCCAGTACTTC
cdr3_aa: CASSLVSGQETQYF

v_call: TRBV7-3
j_call: TRBJ2-1
clone_size: .
d_call: TRBD2
cdr3_nt: TGTGCCAGCAGCCAAGGACTAGCCAATGAGCAGTTCTTC
cdr3_aa: CASSQGLANEQFF

v_call: TRBV11-3
j_call: TRBJ2-5
clone_size: large
d_call: .
cdr3_nt: TGTGCCAGCAGCTGGCGACCGGGGACGGGAACTCAAGAGACCCAGTACTTC
cdr3_aa: CASSWRPGTGTQETQYF

v_call: TRBV11-3
j_call: TRBJ2-7
clone_size: .
d_call: .
cdr3_nt: TGTGCCAGCAGCTTAGGCGACCGGGCCGCTTCTTCCTACGAGCAGTACTTC
cdr3_aa: CASSLGDRAASSYEQYF

v_call: TRBV30
j_call: TRBJ2-1
clone_size: .
d_call: TRBD2
cdr3_nt: TGTGCCTGGAGCGAACTAGCGCATGAGCAGTTCTTC
cdr3_aa: CAWSELAHEQFF

v_call: TRBV10-1
j_call: TRBJ2-4
clone_size: .
d_call: TRBD1
cdr3_nt: TGCGCCAGCAGTGGCAAGGACAGGGGTAAGGACATTCAGTACTTC
cdr3_aa: CASSGKDRGKDIQYF

v_call: TRBV5-1
j_call: TRBJ2-2
clone_size: once
d_call: TRBD2
cdr3_nt: TGCGCCAGCAGCTTGGCGGGACTAGCGGGACCGGGTACCGGGGAGCTGTTTTTT
cdr3_aa: CASSLAGLAGPGTGELFF

v_call: TRBV28
j_call: TRBJ2-3
clone_size: .
d_call: TRBD2
cdr3_nt: TGTGCCAGCAGTTTCCCGGGACTAGCGGCCTCGTCTAGCACAGATACGCAGTATTTT
cdr3_aa: CASSFPGLAASSSTDTQYF

v_call: TRBV28
j_call: TRBJ2-5
clone_size: .
d_call: .
cdr3_nt: TGTGCCAGCAATCCACCAGGGGTGGAGACCCAGTACTTC
cdr3_aa: CASNPPGVETQYF

v_call: TRBV6-5
j_call: TRBJ2-7
clone_size: .
d_call: .
cdr3_nt: TGTGCCAGCAGTTTACAGGTCTGGCACGAGCAGTACTTC
cdr3_aa: CASSLQVWHEQYF

v_call: TRBV11-2
j_call: TRBJ2-1
clone_size: medium-sized
d_call: .
cdr3_nt: TGTGCCAGCAGCTTTTCCAGTTACAATGAGCAGTTCTTC
cdr3_aa: CASSFSSYNEQFF

v_call: TRBV11-2
j_call: TRBJ1-2
clone_size: .
d_call: .
cdr3_nt: TGTGCCAGCAGCTTATGGAGTGTACTGGAGGGCTACACCTTC
cdr3_aa: CASSLWSVLEGYTF

v_call: TRBV18
j_call: TRBJ1-1
clone_size: .
d_call: .
cdr3_nt: TGTGCCAGCTCACCCAAGCGGGGAACTGAAGCTTTCTTT
cdr3_aa: CASSPKRGTEAFF

v_call: TRBV11-1
j_call: TRBJ1-2
clone_size: .
d_call: .
cdr3_nt: TGTGCCAGCAGCTTAGCGCACGGAGGGAACTATGGCTACACCTTC
cdr3_aa: CASSLAHGGNYGYTF

v_call: TRBV18
j_call: TRBJ1-1
clone_size: .
d_call: .
cdr3_nt: TGTGCCAGCTACCTGAAAGAGAACACTGAAGCTTTCTTT
cdr3_aa: CASYLKENTEAFF

v_call: TRBV5-1
j_call: TRBJ2-3
clone_size: .
d_call: TRBD2
cdr3_nt: TGCGCCAGCAGCCTCGGGACTAGCGGGCCTCCTAGCACAGATACGCAGTATTTT
cdr3_aa: CASSLGTSGPPSTDTQYF

v_call: TRBV6-5
j_call: TRBJ2-3
clone_size: .
d_call: .
cdr3_nt: TGTGCCAGCAGTTACTCGAGTACGGGGAAGGGTACGCAGTATTTT
cdr3_aa: CASSYSSTGKGTQYF

v_call: TRBV5-1
j_call: TRBJ2-1
clone_size: once
d_call: TRBD2
cdr3_nt: TGCGCCAGCAGCTCGCGCCCCCTCCCGGGACTAGCGGGAGGTCCCGTATTGGACAATGAGCAGTTCTTC
cdr3_aa: CASSSRPLPGLAGGPVLDNEQFF

v_call: TRBV7-8
j_call: TRBJ2-1
clone_size: .
d_call: .
cdr3_nt: TGTGCCAGCAGAACCAGGGGCTCCTACAATGAGCAGTTCTTC
cdr3_aa: CASRTRGSYNEQFF

v_call: TRBV6-1
j_call: TRBJ2-2
clone_size: .
d_call: TRBD1
cdr3_nt: TGTGCCAGCAGTGTTGAGGGGGCTTCGACCGGGGAGCTGTTTTTT
cdr3_aa: CASSVEGASTGELFF

v_call: TRBV5-1
j_call: TRBJ2-1
clone_size: .
d_call: TRBD2
cdr3_nt: TGCGCCAGCAGCCCCCGAGCTAGCGGGATGGAGGAGCAGTTCTTC
cdr3_aa: CASSPRASGMEEQFF

v_call: TRBV5-1
j_call: TRBJ2-7
clone_size: .
d_call: .
cdr3_nt: TGCGCCAGCAGCTTGTCGGACTGGCCTAGAGAGCAGTACTTC
cdr3_aa: CASSLSDWPREQYF

v_call: TRBV5-1
j_call: TRBJ1-1
clone_size: .
d_call: TRBD1
cdr3_nt: TGCGCCAGCAGCCGACTAGAGACAGGGGTGAACACTGAAGCTTTCTTT
cdr3_aa: CASSRLETGVNTEAFF

v_call: TRBV29-1
j_call: TRBJ2-2
clone_size: .
d_call: .
cdr3_nt: TGCAGCGTTGTAAGGGGACTGAACACCGGGGAGCTGTTTTTT
cdr3_aa: CSVVRGLNTGELFF

v_call: TRBV5-6
j_call: TRBJ2-5
clone_size: .
d_call: TRBD1
cdr3_nt: TGTGCCAGCAGCCTCGACAGGGGGGTACAGACCCAGTACTTC
cdr3_aa: CASSLDRGVQTQYF

v_call: TRBV7-3
j_call: TRBJ2-1
clone_size: .
d_call: .
cdr3_nt: TGTGCCAGCGGAACAAACAATGAGCAGTTCTTC
cdr3_aa: CASGTNNEQFF